This T cell receptor beta chain was captured in a study of regulatory T cells in long-lasting Graves disease. General study points: Persistent disease was characterized by preferential usage of TRBV28, TRBJ1-2 and TRBJ2-5. Among the persistent patients, some 2,900 public clonotypes were shared, more than the approximately 1,000 shared among new patients.

Researchers made TCR beta libraries by using iRepertoire HTBI primers and running Arm-PCR on CDR3 regions. TCRdb recomputed calls from the multiplex PCR reads with MiXCR, one row per CDR3 protein. The data show roughly 500,000 distinct CDR3 sequences, 20% to 25% seen once. The CDR3 is made up of 13 amino acids. Trimming removed 4 bases at V and 2 bases at J, with 9 bases between. Germline CDR1 and CDR2: LNHNV and YYDKDF (reference sequence). As to this clonotype: Its antigen is still unknown.

Described time point: persistent/refractory GD, antithyroid drugs over 5 years with positive TRAb. RNA isolated from PBMCs was used to make the TCR library. Peripheral blood, about 9 milliliters of it, was drawn into EDTA tubes. The source of this sequence is a female donor with Graves disease. Sequenced material: peripheral blood mononuclear cells (PBMCs), taken when the disease was refractory, from a patient treated with antithyroid drugs. J is TRBJ2-7 and V is TRBV15; the D gene is possibly TRBD1 (5 bases). The CDR3: CATSTDRTYEQYF. In DNA, the CDR3 is TGTGCCACCAGCACCGACAGAACCTACGAGCAGTACTTC.